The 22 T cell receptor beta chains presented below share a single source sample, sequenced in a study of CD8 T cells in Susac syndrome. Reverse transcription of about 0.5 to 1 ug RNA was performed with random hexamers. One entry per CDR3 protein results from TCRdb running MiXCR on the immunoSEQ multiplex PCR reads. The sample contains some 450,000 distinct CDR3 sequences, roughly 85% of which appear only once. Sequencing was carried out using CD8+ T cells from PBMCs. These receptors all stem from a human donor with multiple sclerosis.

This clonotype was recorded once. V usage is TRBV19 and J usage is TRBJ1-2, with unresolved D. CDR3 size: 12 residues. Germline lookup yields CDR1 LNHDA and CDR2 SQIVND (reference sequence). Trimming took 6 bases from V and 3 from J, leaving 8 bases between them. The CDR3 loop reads CASRKTDYGYTF. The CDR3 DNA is TGTGCCAGTAGAAAGACGGACTATGGCTACACCTTC.

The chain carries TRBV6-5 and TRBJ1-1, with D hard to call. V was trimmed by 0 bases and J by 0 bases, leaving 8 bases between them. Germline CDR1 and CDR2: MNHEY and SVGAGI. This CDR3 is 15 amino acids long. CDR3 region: CASSYSARLNTEAFF. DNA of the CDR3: TGTGCCAGCAGTTACTCAGCCAGACTGAACACTGAAGCTTTCTTT.

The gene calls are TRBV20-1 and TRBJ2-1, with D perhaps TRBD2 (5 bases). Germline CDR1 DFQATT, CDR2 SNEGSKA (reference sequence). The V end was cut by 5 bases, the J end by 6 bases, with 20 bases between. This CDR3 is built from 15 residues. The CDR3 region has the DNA TGCAGTGCTCCACTTACTAGTGCACCCCTCAATGAGCAGTTCTTC. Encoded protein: CSAPLTSAPLNEQFF.

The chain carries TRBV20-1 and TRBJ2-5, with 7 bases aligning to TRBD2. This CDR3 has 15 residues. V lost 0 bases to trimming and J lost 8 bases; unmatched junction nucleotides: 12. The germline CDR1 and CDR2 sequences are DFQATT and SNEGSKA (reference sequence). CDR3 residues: CSARDGSGQKITQYF. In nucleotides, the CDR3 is TGCAGTGCTAGAGACGGTAGCGGGCAGAAAATTACCCAGTACTTC.

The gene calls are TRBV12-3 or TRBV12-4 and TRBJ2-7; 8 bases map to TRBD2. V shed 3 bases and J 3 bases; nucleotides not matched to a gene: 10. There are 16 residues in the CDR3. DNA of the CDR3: TGTGCCAGCAGTTTCGATAGCGGGAATGGTGTCTACGAGCAGTACTTC. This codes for CASSFDSGNGVYEQYF.

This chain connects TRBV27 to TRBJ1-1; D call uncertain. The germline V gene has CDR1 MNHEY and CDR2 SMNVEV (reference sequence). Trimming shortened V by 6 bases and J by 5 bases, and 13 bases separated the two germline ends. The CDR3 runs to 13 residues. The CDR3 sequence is CASSLGLGTEAFF. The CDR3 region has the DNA TGTGCCAGCAGCTTAGGGCTTGGAACTGAAGCTTTCTTT.

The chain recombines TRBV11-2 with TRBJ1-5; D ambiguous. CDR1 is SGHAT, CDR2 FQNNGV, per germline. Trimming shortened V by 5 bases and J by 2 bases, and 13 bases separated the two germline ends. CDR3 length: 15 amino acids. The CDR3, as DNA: TGTGCCAGCAGCCCAAAGGGTTCGGGCAATCAGCCCCAGCATTTT. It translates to CASSPKGSGNQPQHF.

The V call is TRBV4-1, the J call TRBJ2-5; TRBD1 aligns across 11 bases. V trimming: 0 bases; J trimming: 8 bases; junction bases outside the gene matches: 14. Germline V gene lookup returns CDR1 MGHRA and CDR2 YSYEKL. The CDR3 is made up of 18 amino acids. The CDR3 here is CASSQDPYSGQGDQTQYF. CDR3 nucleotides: TGCGCCAGCAGCCAAGATCCCTACTCGGGACAGGGGGACCAAACCCAGTACTTC.

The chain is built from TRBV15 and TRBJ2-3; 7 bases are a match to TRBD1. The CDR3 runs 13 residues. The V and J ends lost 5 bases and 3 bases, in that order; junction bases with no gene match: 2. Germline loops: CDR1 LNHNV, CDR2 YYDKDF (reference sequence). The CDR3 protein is CATSDRATDTQYF. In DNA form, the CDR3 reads TGTGCCACCAGCGACAGGGCGACAGATACGCAGTATTTT.

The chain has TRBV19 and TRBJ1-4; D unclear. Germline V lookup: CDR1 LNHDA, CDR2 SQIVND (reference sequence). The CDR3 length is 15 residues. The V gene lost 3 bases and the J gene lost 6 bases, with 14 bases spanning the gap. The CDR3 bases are TGTGCCAGTAGTATGATTGGGGAGGGAGATGAAAAACTGTTTTTT. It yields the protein CASSMIGEGDEKLFF.

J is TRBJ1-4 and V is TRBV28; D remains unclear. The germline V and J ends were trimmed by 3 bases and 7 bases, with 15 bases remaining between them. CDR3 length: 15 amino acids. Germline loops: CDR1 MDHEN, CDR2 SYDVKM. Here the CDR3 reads CASSFVGKEGEKLFF. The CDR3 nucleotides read TGTGCCAGCAGTTTTGTGGGCAAGGAGGGTGAAAAACTGTTTTTT. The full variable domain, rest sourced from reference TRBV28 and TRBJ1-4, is DVKVTQSSRYLVKRTGEKVFLECVQDMDHENMFWYRQDPGLGLRLIYFSYDVKMKEKGDIPEGYSVSREKKERFSLILESASTNQTSMYLCASSFVGKEGEKLFFGSGTQLSVL.

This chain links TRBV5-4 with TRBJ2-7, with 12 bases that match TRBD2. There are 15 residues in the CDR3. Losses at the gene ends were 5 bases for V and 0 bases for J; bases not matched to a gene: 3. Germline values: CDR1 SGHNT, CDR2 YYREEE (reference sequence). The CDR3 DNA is TGTGCCAGCAGACTAGCGGGGGGACCCTCCTACGAGCAGTACTTC. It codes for CASRLAGGPSYEQYF.

The chain's CDR3 is CASSYMSGPHQETQYF. CDR3 coding DNA: TGTGCCAGCAGTTACATGTCAGGGCCTCACCAAGAGACCCAGTACTTC. This sequence joins TRBV6-5 and TRBJ2-5, with D maybe TRBD1 (5 bases). The CDR3 spans 16 residues. Germline loops: CDR1 MNHEY, CDR2 SVGAGI. Trimming pared 2 bases from V and 0 bases from J, leaving 13 bases between.

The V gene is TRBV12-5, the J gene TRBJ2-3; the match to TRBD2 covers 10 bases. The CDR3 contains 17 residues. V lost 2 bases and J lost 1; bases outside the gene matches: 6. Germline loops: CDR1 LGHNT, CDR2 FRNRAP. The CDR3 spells CASGLLPGTSGTDTQYF. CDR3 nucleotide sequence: TGTGCTAGTGGTTTGCTACCCGGGACTAGCGGCACAGATACGCAGTATTTT.

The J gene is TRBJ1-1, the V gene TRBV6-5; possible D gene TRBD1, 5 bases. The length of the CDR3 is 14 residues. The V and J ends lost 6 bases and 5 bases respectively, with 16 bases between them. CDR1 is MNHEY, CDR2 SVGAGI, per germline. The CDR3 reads CASSPIGGITEAFF. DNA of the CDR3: TGTGCCAGCAGCCCGATCGGGGGGATAACTGAAGCTTTCTTT.

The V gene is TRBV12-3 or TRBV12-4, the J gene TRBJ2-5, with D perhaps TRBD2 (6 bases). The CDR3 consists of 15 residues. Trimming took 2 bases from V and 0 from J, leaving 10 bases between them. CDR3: CASSLWGDHQETQYF. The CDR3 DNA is TGTGCCAGCAGTTTATGGGGGGACCACCAAGAGACCCAGTACTTC.

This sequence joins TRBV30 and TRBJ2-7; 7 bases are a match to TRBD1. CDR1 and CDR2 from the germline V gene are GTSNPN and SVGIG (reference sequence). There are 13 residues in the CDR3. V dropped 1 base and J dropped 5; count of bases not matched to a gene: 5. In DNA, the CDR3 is TGTGCCTGGAGTGGGGGGACAGCTAACGAGCAGTACTTC. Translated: CAWSGGTANEQYF.

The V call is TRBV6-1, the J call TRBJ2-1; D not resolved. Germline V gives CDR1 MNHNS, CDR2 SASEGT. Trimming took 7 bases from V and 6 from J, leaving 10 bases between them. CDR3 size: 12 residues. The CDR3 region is CASNLYSNEQFF. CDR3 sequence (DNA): TGTGCCAGCAACCTATACAGCAATGAGCAGTTCTTC.

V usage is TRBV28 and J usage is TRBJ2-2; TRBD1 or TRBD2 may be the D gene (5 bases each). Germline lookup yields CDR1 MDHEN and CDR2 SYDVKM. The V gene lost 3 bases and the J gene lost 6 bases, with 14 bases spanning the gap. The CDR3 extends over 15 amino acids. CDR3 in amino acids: CASSLSAGSPGELFF. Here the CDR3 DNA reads TGTGCCAGCAGTTTGTCGGCAGGGAGTCCCGGGGAGCTGTTTTTT.

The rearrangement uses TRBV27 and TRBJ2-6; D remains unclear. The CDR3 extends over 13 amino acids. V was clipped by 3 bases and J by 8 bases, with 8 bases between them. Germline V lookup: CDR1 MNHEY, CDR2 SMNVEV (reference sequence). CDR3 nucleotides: TGTGCCAGCAGTTTTGATAGAACCAACGTCCTGACTTTC. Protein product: CASSFDRTNVLTF.

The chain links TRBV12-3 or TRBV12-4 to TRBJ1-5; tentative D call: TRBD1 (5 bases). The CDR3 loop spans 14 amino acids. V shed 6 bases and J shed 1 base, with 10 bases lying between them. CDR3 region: CASRPRDSNQPQHF. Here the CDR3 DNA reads TGTGCCAGCAGACCCCGGGACAGCAATCAGCCCCAGCATTTT.

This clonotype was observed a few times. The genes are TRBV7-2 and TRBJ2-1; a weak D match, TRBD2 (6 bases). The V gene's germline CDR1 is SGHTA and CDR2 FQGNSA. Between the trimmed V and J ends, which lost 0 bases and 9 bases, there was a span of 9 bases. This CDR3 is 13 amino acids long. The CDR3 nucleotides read TGTGCCAGCAGCTTAGCGGGTAGCGGTGAGCAGTTCTTC. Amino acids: CASSLAGSGEQFF.